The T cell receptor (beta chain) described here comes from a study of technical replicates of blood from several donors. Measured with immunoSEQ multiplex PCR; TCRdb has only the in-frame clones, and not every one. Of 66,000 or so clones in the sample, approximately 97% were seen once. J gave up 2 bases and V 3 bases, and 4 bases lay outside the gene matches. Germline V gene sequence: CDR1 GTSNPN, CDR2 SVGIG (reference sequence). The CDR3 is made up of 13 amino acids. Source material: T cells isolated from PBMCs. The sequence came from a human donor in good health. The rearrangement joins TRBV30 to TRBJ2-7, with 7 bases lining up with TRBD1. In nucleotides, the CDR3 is TGTGCCTGGAGGGGGACAGATACCTACGAGCAGTACTTC. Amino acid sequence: CAWRGTDTYEQYF.